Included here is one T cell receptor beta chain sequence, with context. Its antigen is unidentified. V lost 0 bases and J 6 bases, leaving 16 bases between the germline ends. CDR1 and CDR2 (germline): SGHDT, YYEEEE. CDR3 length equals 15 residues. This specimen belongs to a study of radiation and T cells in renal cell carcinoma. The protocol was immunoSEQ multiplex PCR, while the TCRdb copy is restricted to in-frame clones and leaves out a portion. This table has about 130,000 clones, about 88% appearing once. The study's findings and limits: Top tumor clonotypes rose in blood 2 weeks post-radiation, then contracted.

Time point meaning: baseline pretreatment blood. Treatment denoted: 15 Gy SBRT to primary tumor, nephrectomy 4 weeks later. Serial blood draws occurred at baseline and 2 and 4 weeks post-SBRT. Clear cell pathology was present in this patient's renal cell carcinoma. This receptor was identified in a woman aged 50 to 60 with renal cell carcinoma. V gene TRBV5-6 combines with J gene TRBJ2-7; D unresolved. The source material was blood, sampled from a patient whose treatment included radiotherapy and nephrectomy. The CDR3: CASSLVTLPLSEQYF. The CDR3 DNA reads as TGTGCCAGCAGCTTGGTGACACTGCCCCTAAGCGAGCAGTACTTC.